Presented here are 9 T cell receptor beta chains from one specimen sequenced in a study of blood T cell repertoires in COVID-19. TCRdb's table, derived via immunoSEQ multiplex PCR, lists solely in-frame clones and lacks some. The table shows about 430,000 clones, with about 88% occurring only once. The sample was PBMCs or T cells enriched from blood (not recorded which). These receptors were obtained from a woman under 30 who had been exposed to COVID-19.

The rearrangement links TRBV6-2 or TRBV6-3 to TRBJ2-1; 8 nucleotides line up with TRBD1. There are 18 residues in the CDR3. From germline, CDR1 is MNHEY and CDR2 SVGEGT. V was pared by 5 bases and J by 9 bases, with 21 bases of the junction left unmatched. The CDR3, as DNA: TGTGCCAGCAGTCCCCAGGCACGACTCGGCAGGGGGCCTGGTGAGCAGTTCTTC. Protein sequence: CASSPQARLGRGPGEQFF.

The rearrangement joins TRBV6-2 or TRBV6-3 to TRBJ2-7, with 12 bases lining up with TRBD2. The CDR3 is made up of 15 amino acids. Germline V gene data show CDR1 as MNHEY and CDR2 as SVGEGT. Trimming removed 5 bases from V and 2 bases from J; junction bases left unmatched: 4. The CDR3 DNA is TGTGCCAGCAGTGCCCGACTAGCGGGAGCCTACGAGCAGTACTTC. Protein sequence: CASSARLAGAYEQYF.

This clone occurred once. This chain uses TRBV15 with TRBJ1-1, with D possibly being TRBD1 (5 bases). Germline-derived CDR1 and CDR2 are LNHNV and YYDKDF (reference sequence). With 1 base removed from V and 1 base from J, the gap between germline ends came to 10 bases. The CDR3 extends over 15 amino acids. CDR3 protein: CATSRVGGGNTEAFF. The DNA of the CDR3 is TGTGCCACCAGCAGAGTGGGGGGAGGGAACACTGAAGCTTTCTTT.

The V gene is TRBV21-1, the J gene TRBJ1-4; no DNA check was done on the table's D call, TRBD1. TRBV21-1 is recorded as a pseudogene. The CDR3 extends over 16 amino acids. CDR3 in amino acids: CASSNWKGQGKEKLFF. The CDR3 DNA sequence: TGTGCCAGCAGCAACTGGAAGGGACAGGGGAAAGAAAAACTGTTTTTT.

Comments on this clone: A much larger clonotype is one base distant, so this may be a read error. The J gene is TRBJ1-1, the V gene TRBV6-5, with 8 bases fitting TRBD1. CDR1 MNHEY and CDR2 SVGAGI come from the germline V gene. CDR3 size: 14 residues. V trimming: 6 bases; J trimming: 1 base; junction bases outside the gene matches: 4. CDR3 protein: CASSLDRANTEAFF. For the CDR3, the DNA is TGTGCCAGCAGCCTGGACAGGGCGAACACTGAAGCTTTCTTT.

The chain couples TRBV4-3 to TRBJ1-5, with a tentative D call TRBD1 (5 bases). Germline V gives CDR1 LGHNA, CDR2 YSLEER. V was pared by 0 bases and J by 3 bases, with 18 bases between. The CDR3 has 18 residues. The CDR3 DNA is TGCGCCAGCAGCCAAGATTATATAACAGGTCCGTTCAATCAGCCCCAGCATTTT. Translated, it gives CASSQDYITGPFNQPQHF.

This chain uses TRBV5-4 with TRBJ2-1; 10 bases align to TRBD1. Germline V gene lookup returns CDR1 SGHNT and CDR2 YYREEE (reference sequence). CDR3 length: 15 amino acids. J was trimmed by 4 bases and V by 4 bases; bases with no gene match: 5. CDR3 residues: CASSQGDRGYNEQFF. CDR3 coding DNA: TGTGCCAGCAGCCAAGGGGACAGGGGTTACAATGAGCAGTTCTTC. The full variable domain, in which reference TRBV5-4 and TRBJ2-1 provide the parts outside the CDR3, is ETGVTQSPTHLIKTRGQQVTLRCSSQSGHNTVSWYQQALGQGPQFIFQYYREEENGRGNFPPRFSGLQFPNYSSELNVNALELDDSALYLCASSQGDRGYNEQFFGPGTRLTVL.

Concerning this clone itself: This sample also contains other DNA sequences that code for the same CDR3. The gene calls are TRBV5-1 and TRBJ1-1, with a tentative D call TRBD1 (6 bases). The V gene lost 5 bases and the J gene lost 5 bases, with 13 bases spanning the gap. The CDR3 totals 13 residues. CDR1 SGHRS and CDR2 YFSETQ come from the germline V gene. Here the CDR3 reads CASSSQGNTEAFF. The CDR3 DNA reads as TGCGCCAGCAGTTCTCAGGGGAATACTGAAGCTTTCTTT.

This chain joins TRBV12-3 or TRBV12-4 and TRBJ1-2, with no clear D. Deletions cut 6 bases from V and 4 bases from J, with 9 bases between. The CDR3 runs 12 residues. CDR3 in amino acids: CASSGILYGYTF. The CDR3, as DNA: TGTGCCAGCAGCGGGATTCTCTATGGCTACACCTTC.